The 10 T cell receptor beta chains below come from one sample, sequenced in a study of cytomegalovirus exposure and HLA in healthy donors. The repertoire was sequenced with immunoSEQ multiplex PCR; TCRdb's copy has only in-frame clones and lacks some. The sample lists approximately 170,000 clones, 85% occurring once. What was sequenced was PBMCs. The receptors were sampled from a man between 18 and 35 years old in good health and CMV-seropositive.

The rearrangement links TRBV19 to TRBJ1-5; 9 bases are shared with TRBD1. Germline V gene lookup returns CDR1 LNHDA and CDR2 SQIVND (reference sequence). V was pared by 8 bases and J by 5 bases, with 7 bases of the junction left unmatched. The CDR3 sequence is 14 residues long. The CDR3: CASQTGGSYQPQHF. CDR3 nucleotide sequence: TGTGCCAGTCAAACAGGGGGCTCTTATCAGCCCCAGCATTTT.

The DNA of the CDR3 is TGCGCCAGCAGGGGGTCCCCGGGGGCAGATACGCAGTATTTT. This encodes CASRGSPGADTQYF. The V and J genes are TRBV5-1 and TRBJ2-3; tentatively, D is TRBD2 (6 bases). V was shortened by 5 bases and J by 4 bases, with 14 bases between the two germline ends. Germline V CDR1 and CDR2: SGHRS, YFSETQ. This CDR3 comprises 14 residues.

The chain has TRBV5-1 and TRBJ2-3, with TRBD2 matching over 8 bases. CDR1 is SGHRS, CDR2 YFSETQ, per germline. The CDR3 is 14 residues long. Trimming at V came to 1 base and at J to 4 bases, leaving 2 bases not matched to a gene. In nucleotides, the CDR3 is TGCGCCAGCAGCTTGAGCGGGAGAGCAGATACGCAGTATTTT. This encodes CASSLSGRADTQYF.

Written as DNA, the CDR3 is TGTGCCAGCAGCGCCCAGAACTATGGCTACACCTTC. This encodes CASSAQNYGYTF. The chain links TRBV9 to TRBJ1-2; D remains unclear. CDR1 is SGDLS and CDR2 is YYNGEE in the germline V gene. The V end lost 3 bases, the J end lost 2 bases, and 5 bases lay between the germline ends. This CDR3 contains 12 residues.

The chain is built from TRBV9 and TRBJ2-5; 7 bases are shared with TRBD1. Per the germline V gene, CDR1 is SGDLS and CDR2 is YYNGEE. Germline trimming cut 4 bases from V and 2 bases from J; bases unmatched to any gene: 8. The CDR3 has 15 residues. The CDR3 nucleotides read TGTGCCAGCAGCCTGAGGGGACAGCGGCAAGAGACCCAGTACTTC. It is translated as CASSLRGQRQETQYF.

This clone was counted once. This chain links TRBV2 with TRBJ2-7, with 8 nucleotides matching TRBD1. The germline V gene encodes CDR1 SNHLY and CDR2 FYNNEI. The CDR3 loop spans 11 amino acids. V trimming: 8 bases; J trimming: 5 bases; junction bases outside the gene matches: 2. CDR3 in DNA: TGTGCCAGCCAGGGACAGGACGAGCAGTACTTC. Translating it yields CASQGQDEQYF.

The chain has TRBV6-1 and TRBJ2-7; TRBD1 matches 7 bases. The V and J ends lost 4 bases and 3 bases, in that order; junction bases with no gene match: 9. This CDR3 has 15 residues. Germline CDR1 and CDR2: MNHNS and SASEGT. This CDR3 is CASSGAGGKNYEQYF. The CDR3 bases are TGTGCCAGCAGTGGAGCAGGGGGTAAAAACTACGAGCAGTACTTC.

This chain uses TRBV5-1 with TRBJ2-5, with D possibly matching TRBD2 (6 bases). Germline V gene data show CDR1 as SGHRS and CDR2 as YFSETQ. The CDR3 runs to 13 residues. Trimming took 1 base from V and 4 from J, leaving 8 bases between them. In DNA, the CDR3 is TGCGCCAGCAGCTTGCCCGGGGGAGAGACCCAGTACTTC. It specifies CASSLPGGETQYF.

This rearrangement joins TRBV6-5 to TRBJ2-2; TRBD2 agrees at 10 bases. The CDR3 is 15 residues long. Unmatched junction bases numbered 8, after V lost 6 bases and J lost 7 bases. The V gene's germline CDR1 is MNHEY and CDR2 SVGAGI. The CDR3 spells CASSPGLAEVGELFF. CDR3 in DNA: TGTGCCAGCAGCCCCGGACTAGCGGAGGTCGGGGAGCTGTTTTTT.

The V call is TRBV4-1, the J call TRBJ2-1, with TRBD2 matching over 7 bases. The CDR3 runs 15 residues. The junction had 2 bases not matched to a gene; V was cut back by 0 bases and J by 3 bases. Per the germline V gene, CDR1 is MGHRA and CDR2 is YSYEKL. The CDR3 region has the DNA TGCGCCAGCAGCCAAGAACCGGGGGGCTACAATGAGCAGTTCTTC. As protein: CASSQEPGGYNEQFF.